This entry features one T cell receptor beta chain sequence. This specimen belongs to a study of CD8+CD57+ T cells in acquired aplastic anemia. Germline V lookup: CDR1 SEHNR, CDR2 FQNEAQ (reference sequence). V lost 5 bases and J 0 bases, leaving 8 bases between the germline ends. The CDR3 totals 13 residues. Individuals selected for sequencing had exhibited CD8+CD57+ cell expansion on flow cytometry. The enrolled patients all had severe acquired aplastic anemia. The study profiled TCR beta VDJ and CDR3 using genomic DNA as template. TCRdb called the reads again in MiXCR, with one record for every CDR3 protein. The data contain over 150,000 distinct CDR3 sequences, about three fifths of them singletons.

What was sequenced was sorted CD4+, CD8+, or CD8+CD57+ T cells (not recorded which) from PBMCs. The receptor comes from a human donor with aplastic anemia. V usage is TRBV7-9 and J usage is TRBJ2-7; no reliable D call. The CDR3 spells CASSPVGSYEQYF. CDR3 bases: TGTGCCAGCAGCCCCGTTGGCTCCTACGAGCAGTACTTC.